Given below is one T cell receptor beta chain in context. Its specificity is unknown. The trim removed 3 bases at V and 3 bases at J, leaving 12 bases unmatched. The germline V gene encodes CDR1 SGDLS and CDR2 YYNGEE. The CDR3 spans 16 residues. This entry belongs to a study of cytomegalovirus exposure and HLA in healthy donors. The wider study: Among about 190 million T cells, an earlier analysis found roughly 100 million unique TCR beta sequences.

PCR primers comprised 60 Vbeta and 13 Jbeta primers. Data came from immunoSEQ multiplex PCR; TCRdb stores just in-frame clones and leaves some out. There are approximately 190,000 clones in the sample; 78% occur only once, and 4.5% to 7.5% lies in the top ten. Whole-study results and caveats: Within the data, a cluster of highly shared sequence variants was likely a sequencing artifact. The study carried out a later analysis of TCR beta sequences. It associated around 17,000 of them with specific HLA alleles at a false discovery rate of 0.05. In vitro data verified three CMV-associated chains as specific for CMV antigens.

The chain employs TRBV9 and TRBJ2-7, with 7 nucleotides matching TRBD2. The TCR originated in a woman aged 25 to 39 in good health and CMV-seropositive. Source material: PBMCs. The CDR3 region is CASSAGAGTGGYEQYF. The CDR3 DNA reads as TGTGCCAGCAGCGCCGGAGCGGGGACTGGGGGCTACGAGCAGTACTTC.